One and the same sample provided the 24 T cell receptor beta chains below, sequenced in a study of radiotherapy plus CTLA-4 blockade in lung cancer. Only in-frame clones appear in the TCRdb table, and some are missing; sequencing was by immunoSEQ multiplex PCR. Here the sample spans 43,000 or so clones, around 72% being singletons. The sample in question was peripheral blood, obtained from a patient treated with radiotherapy plus ipilimumab. These receptors all come from a human donor with non-small cell lung cancer who had a complete response to radiotherapy plus ipilimumab.

The chain joins TRBV7-6 to TRBJ2-7; 11 positions match TRBD1. The length of the CDR3 is 18 residues. The V gene end was trimmed by 1 base and the J gene end by 4 bases; junction bases not matched to a gene: 12. Germline V gene sequence: CDR1 SGHVS, CDR2 FNYEAQ. As DNA, the CDR3 is TGTGCCAGCAGCTTAGTAGGGTTCGGGACAGGGGGTCGTTACGAGCAGTACTTC. It translates to CASSLVGFGTGGRYEQYF.

The V and J genes are TRBV30 and TRBJ2-3; 7 bases map to TRBD2. Germline CDR1 GTSNPN, CDR2 SVGIG (reference sequence). The ends lost 1 base at V and 0 bases at J; junction bases unmatched: 13. The CDR3 extends over 18 amino acids. The CDR3 coding sequence is TGTGCCTGGAGTGGTCTAGCGGTGAGATCCTCTAGCACAGATACGCAGTATTTT. Translated, it gives CAWSGLAVRSSSTDTQYF.

J is TRBJ1-5 and V is TRBV7-8, with D unresolved. Germline V CDR1 and CDR2: SGHVS, FQNEAQ. The CDR3 totals 15 residues. V lost 4 bases and J lost 9, with 19 bases in between. The CDR3 loop reads CASSSTRLVTRPQHF. The DNA for the CDR3 is TGTGCCAGCAGCTCCACGCGCTTGGTCACGAGGCCCCAGCATTTT.

The chain links TRBV10-1 to TRBJ2-3; weak D call: TRBD1 (6 bases). CDR1 WNHNN and CDR2 SYGVQD come from the germline V gene (reference sequence). This CDR3 is 13 amino acids long. Trimming removed 3 bases from V and 6 bases from J, with 10 bases in between. CDR3 DNA sequence: TGCGCCAGCAGTGAATTGGGGGCGGATACGCAGTATTTT. Translating gives CASSELGADTQYF.

V and J are TRBV25-1 and TRBJ1-5; D may be TRBD1 (5 bases). This CDR3 is built from 15 residues. V dropped 4 bases and J dropped 6 bases, with 16 bases sitting between them. The germline V gene has CDR1 MGHDK and CDR2 SYGVNS. CDR3 loop: CASSASGTTGQPQHF. In DNA, the CDR3 is TGTGCCAGCAGTGCCTCCGGGACTACCGGTCAGCCCCAGCATTTT.

The rearrangement uses TRBV18 and TRBJ2-7; unclear D gene. This CDR3 spans 13 amino acids. Trimming pared 3 bases from V and 2 bases from J, leaving 8 bases between. The germline CDR1 and CDR2 sequences are KGHSH and LQKENI. DNA of the CDR3: TGTGCCAGCTCACCTGCAGGCCCCTACGAGCAGTACTTC. The encoded protein is CASSPAGPYEQYF.

The chain joins TRBV15 to TRBJ2-4, with TRBD1 identical over 11 bases. The length of the CDR3 is 18 residues. CDR1 is LNHNV, CDR2 YYDKDF, per germline (reference sequence). The V segment lost 8 bases and the J segment 0 bases; nucleotides outside the gene matches: 12. The CDR3 protein is CATWGGTGGPLAKNIQYF. The CDR3 DNA sequence: TGTGCCACCTGGGGAGGGACAGGGGGTCCACTAGCCAAAAACATTCAGTACTTC.

The V and J genes are TRBV2 and TRBJ2-3, with 12 bases aligning to TRBD2. Trimming cost V 4 bases and J 1 base; bases outside gene matches: 9. This CDR3 contains 18 residues. CDR1 and CDR2 from the germline V gene are SNHLY and FYNNEI. The CDR3 coding sequence is TGTGCCAGCAGTGTCACTAGCGGGAGGAAACTTCGCACAGATACGCAGTATTTT. This encodes CASSVTSGRKLRTDTQYF.

The chain joins TRBV29-1 to TRBJ1-1; D is undetermined. Germline lookup yields CDR1 SQVTM and CDR2 ANQGSEA. The V and J ends lost 6 bases and 3 bases respectively, with 23 bases between them. This CDR3 comprises 16 residues. DNA for the CDR3: TGCAGCGTAGTCTCCGGTGGTCGGGGTCGAGACACTGAAGCTTTCTTT. This sequence encodes CSVVSGGRGRDTEAFF. Complete variable domain (other parts from reference TRBV29-1 and TRBJ1-1): SAVISQKPSRDICQRGTSLTIQCQVDSQVTMMFWYRQQPGQSLTLIATANQGSEATYESGFVIDKFPISRPNLTFSTLTVSNMSPEDSSIYLCSVVSGGRGRDTEAFFGQGTRLTVV.

This clone came up a few times. The chain carries TRBV28 and TRBJ1-2; possible D gene TRBD1, 6 bases. This CDR3 spans 15 amino acids. Trimming stripped 7 bases from V and 7 bases from J, with 22 bases between. Germline V gene lookup returns CDR1 MDHEN and CDR2 SYDVKM. The CDR3 loop is CASTVPVQGRGGYTF. DNA for the CDR3: TGTGCCAGCACCGTCCCCGTGCAGGGCAGGGGTGGCTACACCTTC.

This chain uses TRBV6-5 with TRBJ1-6; D uncertain. Looked up from germline, CDR1 is MNHEY and CDR2 is SVGAGI. CDR3 length: 13 residues. Trimming stripped 6 bases from V and 8 bases from J, with 11 bases between. CDR3 coding DNA: TGTGCCAGCAGCCCCGGGTATGATTCACCCCTCCACTTT. It codes for CASSPGYDSPLHF.

This sequence joins TRBV7-9 and TRBJ2-7; 7 bases line up with TRBD1. The CDR3 spans 18 residues. Germline V gives CDR1 SEHNR, CDR2 FQNEAQ (reference sequence). With V trimmed by 5 bases and J by 6 bases, 22 bases remained unmatched. The DNA for the CDR3 is TGTGCCAGCAGCCAAGGTCGCCCTACGGGACAGTCTCGGGGCGAGCAGTACTTC. Its translation is CASSQGRPTGQSRGEQYF.

The chain couples TRBV29-1 to TRBJ2-2; 7 bases line up with TRBD1. The ends lost 6 bases at V and 6 bases at J; junction bases unmatched: 4. The CDR3 is 12 amino acids. Germline lookup yields CDR1 SQVTM and CDR2 ANQGSEA. This CDR3 reads CSVKGASGELFF. The CDR3 nucleotides read TGCAGCGTGAAGGGGGCGTCCGGGGAGCTGTTTTTT.

This clone came up a few times. This sequence joins TRBV29-1 and TRBJ2-7, with 9 bases fitting TRBD1. This CDR3 is 14 amino acids long. Germline-derived CDR1 and CDR2 are SQVTM and ANQGSEA. V trimming: 6 bases; J trimming: 1 base; junction bases outside the gene matches: 7. CDR3 DNA sequence: TGCAGCGTAACCCCGGGACAGGGTTCCTACGAGCAGTACTTC. Translating it yields CSVTPGQGSYEQYF.

This clone was counted only a few times. The gene calls are TRBV11-2 and TRBJ2-1; weak D call: TRBD2 (5 bases). Trimming shortened V by 1 base and J by 13 bases, and 11 bases separated the two germline ends. Germline assignment: CDR1 SGHAT and CDR2 FQNNGV. The CDR3 is made up of 12 amino acids. CDR3 sequence (DNA): TGTGCCAGCAGCTTAGGGGAGCGCACCCAGTTCTTC. Translating it yields CASSLGERTQFF. The whole variable domain, filled in from reference TRBV11-2 and TRBJ2-1, reads EAGVAQSPRYKIIEKRQSVAFWCNPISGHATLYWYQQILGQGPKLLIQFQNNGVVDDSQLPKDRFSAERLKGVDSTLKIQPAKLEDSAVYLCASSLGERTQFFGPGTRLTVL.

The chain employs TRBV7-8 and TRBJ2-3; possibly TRBD1 for D (6 bases). The CDR3 contains 15 residues. Germline assignment: CDR1 SGHVS and CDR2 FQNEAQ. The V end lost 3 bases, the J end lost 2 bases, and 12 bases lay between the germline ends. Here the CDR3 DNA reads TGTGCCAGCAGCTTCCCACAGGGAGTCACAGATACGCAGTATTTT. This sequence encodes CASSFPQGVTDTQYF.

This sequence joins TRBV2 and TRBJ2-1; D not resolved. Germline CDR1 SNHLY, CDR2 FYNNEI. Trimming pared 4 bases from V and 6 bases from J, leaving 16 bases between. This CDR3 has 15 residues. In DNA form, the CDR3 reads TGTGCCAGCAGTGGAGGAGCTATCGGATTCAATGAGCAGTTCTTC. Protein: CASSGGAIGFNEQFF.

V is TRBV5-1 and J is TRBJ2-3; D perhaps matches TRBD1 (6 bases). There are 15 residues in the CDR3. Germline CDR1 and CDR2: SGHRS and YFSETQ. V shed 0 bases and J shed 0 bases, with 8 bases lying between them. The DNA of the CDR3 is TGCGCCAGCAGCTTGGCGGGACATAGCACAGATACGCAGTATTTT. Translation gives CASSLAGHSTDTQYF.

The chain combines TRBV7-9 with TRBJ1-3; 7 bases match TRBD1. The CDR3 covers 17 residues. With V trimmed by 4 bases and J by 4 bases, 13 bases remained unmatched. CDR1 SEHNR and CDR2 FQNEAQ come from the germline V gene (reference sequence). DNA for the CDR3: TGTGCCAGCAGCTCCCCCCCGGACAGGTCGTTAGGAAACACCATATATTTT. Amino acids: CASSSPPDRSLGNTIYF.

This chain links TRBV6-7 with TRBJ1-3; TRBD1 matches 10 bases. TRBV6-7 carries the ORF label, with uncertain function. CDR3 length equals 16 residues. V was pared by 11 bases and J by 2 bases, with 12 bases of the junction left unmatched. Here the CDR3 DNA reads TGTGCCCCCCCCGCCCCGGACAGGGGGGCTGGAAACACCATATATTTT. It specifies CAPPAPDRGAGNTIYF.

This clone was picked up one time. The V call is TRBV29-1, the J call TRBJ2-3; possible D gene TRBD2, 6 bases. With 0 bases removed from V and 2 bases from J, the gap between germline ends came to 12 bases. Germline assignment: CDR1 SQVTM and CDR2 ANQGSEA. The CDR3 totals 15 residues. The CDR3 nucleotides are TGCAGCGTTGAAGACGGCCGGGGGTTCACAGATACGCAGTATTTT. It encodes CSVEDGRGFTDTQYF.

The gene calls are TRBV5-4 and TRBJ2-1; D is undetermined. The CDR3 length is 15 residues. Trimming took off 0 bases at V and 0 bases at J, with 7 bases between the two ends. The germline V gene has CDR1 SGHNT and CDR2 YYREEE (reference sequence). The DNA for the CDR3 is TGTGCCAGCAGCTTGGATCCGAGCTCCTACAATGAGCAGTTCTTC. Translation: CASSLDPSSYNEQFF.

V usage is TRBV11-2 and J usage is TRBJ2-2; tentatively, D is TRBD1 (5 bases). V lost 2 bases and J 6 bases, leaving 16 bases between the germline ends. Per the germline V gene, CDR1 is SGHAT and CDR2 is FQNNGV. The CDR3 is 16 amino acids. The CDR3 is CASSLSAGKGAGELFF. The CDR3 nucleotides are TGTGCCAGCAGCTTAAGTGCAGGGAAAGGAGCCGGGGAGCTGTTTTTT. The entire variable domain, with the rest obtained from reference TRBV11-2 and TRBJ2-2, is as follows: EAGVAQSPRYKIIEKRQSVAFWCNPISGHATLYWYQQILGQGPKLLIQFQNNGVVDDSQLPKDRFSAERLKGVDSTLKIQPAKLEDSAVYLCASSLSAGKGAGELFFGEGSRLTVL.

This rearrangement joins TRBV25-1 to TRBJ2-5; 9 nucleotides line up with TRBD1. The assigned J gene may be wrong: the sequence end matches TRBJ2-7 better. Germline CDR1 and CDR2: MGHDK and SYGVNS. The CDR3 sequence is 13 residues long. The CDR3 sequence is CASSVGTGYEQYF. In DNA, the CDR3 is TGTGCCAGCAGTGTGGGGACAGGGTACGAGCAGTACTTC.